This T cell receptor (beta chain) was recorded in a study of graft-versus-host responses after intestinal transplantation (dated by TCRdb to about 2021). About the full investigation: Recipients received multivisceral, liver-intestinal, or isolated intestinal transplants. After intestinal transplantation, graft-versus-host and host-versus-graft alloreactive T cell clones were followed in the graft, circulation and bone marrow using bulk TCR-beta CDR3 sequencing. To identify alloreactive clones, pre-transplant mixed lymphocyte reaction products were sequenced and compared with unstimulated pre-transplant donor and recipient T cells. Of the 20 to 30 intestinal transplant recipients enrolled in the cohort, one of whom was a retransplant, a few patients without pretransplant specimens were excluded. Rather than going through the commercial service, samples from a few later patients were sequenced in-house on an Illumina MiSeq and processed with MiXCR. Donor T cell macrochimerism was defined as a peak of at least 4% donor T cells among recipient peripheral blood mononuclear cells. Every recipient was given anti-thymocyte globulin induction, followed by roughly 3 years of maintenance tacrolimus and steroids.

Libraries were prepared through the immunoSEQ multiplex PCR assay. For most patients, genomic DNA was isolated with the Qiagen DNeasy Blood and Tissue Kit and sent frozen to Adaptive Biotechnologies for TCR sequencing. High-throughput TCR-beta CDR3 sequencing of genomic DNA from most patients was performed by Adaptive Biotechnologies. The source study handled its data this way. Adaptive's ImmunoSEQ software supplied the TCR sequencing data for 15 to 20 patients, while MiXCR and VDJtools were used to process three other patients. CD4 versus CD8 sorting errors were corrected by removing sequences found in both subsets at a frequency ratio below 5:1. CDR3 nucleotide sequences shared between donor and recipient were removed because their origin could not be assigned. To count as alloreactive, a clone needed at least 2-fold expansion over unstimulated cells and a minimum CFSE-low frequency of 0.002% (template counts) or 0.001% (read counts). Clones were considered mappable if detected in sequenced pre-transplant spleen, lymph node, or MLR CFSE-low populations of the donor or recipient. The cumulative frequency of alloreactive clones was calculated as a percentage of all sequences, weighted by copy number. As stored in TCRdb, this immuneACCESS dataset retains in-frame rearrangements with V and J assigned. A fraction of the clones does not appear; measured against another copy, unresolved V genes explain less than half of the discrepancy, and the remainder lacks a known reason. V and J calls and clone size are those listed in that table; D and trimming were worked out from the DNA. The sample table shows about 50,000 clones, and about 90% are seen once. The biggest ten clones account for 2% to 2.5% of the sample.

The CDR3, from cysteine to phenylalanine, totals 12 residues. The read is trimmed to its CDR3 DNA, 36 bases read in frame from base 1. V is shortened by 0 bases, J by 7 bases, and the region joining them spans 7 bases. CDR1 and CDR2 are drawn from the germline V gene (reference sequence): GTSNPN, SVGIG. Study-level results and caveats: Early after transplant, peak levels of circulating GvH clones were associated with declines in HvG clones. GvH clones turned up in recipient bone marrow, with some appearing earlier in ileal mucosa or blood, a pattern consistent with an intestinal mucosal origin. In the allografts of patients with donor T cell macrochimerism, GvH to HvG T cell clonal ratios were high. The conclusions were limited by the relatively low number and heterogeneity of the intestinal transplant patients.

The label giving this sample's time point can be read as: cells obtained before transplantation from donor or recipient. CD3+CD4+ and CD3+CD8+ populations were FACS-sorted from unstimulated pre-transplant donor and recipient cells taken from spleen or lymph nodes. About this clone: Its antigen is not yet known. No much larger clone exists at a distance of one base, and base qualities are not known.

Recombination linked TRBV30 to TRBJ2-1, with the D gene not clear enough to name. This clonotype was sampled from a human donor who was the organ donor for an intestinal transplant. Sequencing was performed on unstimulated CD4+ T cells sorted from spleen or lymph node cells, taken before transplant. The nucleotide sequence reads as follows: TGTGCCTGGAGTGTATGGTCTAATGAGCAGTTCTTC. Its protein reads: CAWSVWSNEQFF.